A single sample is the source of the 23 T cell receptor beta chains below, sequenced in a study of shared clonotypes between healthy human individuals. The naive CD8 fraction comprised CD45RO-negative cells positively selected for CCR7 and excluded terminally differentiated effector memory CD45RA+ cells. Sequencing was performed with immunoSEQ multiplex PCR; in TCRdb, only in-frame clones are kept and a portion is missing. The top ten clones hold approximately 0.11% of a sample with hundreds of thousands of clones, roughly 96% of them seen once. Material for sequencing was naive CD8+ T cells sorted from blood. The receptors shown here come from a woman in her 30s in good health.

The V call is TRBV28, the J call TRBJ2-7; D possibly matches TRBD1 or TRBD2 (6 bases each). The CDR3 extends over 13 amino acids. V lost 3 bases and J lost 6, with 12 bases in between. CDR1 is MDHEN and CDR2 is SYDVKM in the germline V gene. The CDR3 DNA follows: TGTGCCAGCAGTTTGTTCCGGGGGCTCGAGCAGTACTTC. It yields the protein CASSLFRGLEQYF.

This clone has a handful of counts. The chain carries TRBV5-1 and TRBJ1-5, with no clear D. This CDR3 spans 13 amino acids. The germline V and J ends were trimmed by 1 base and 2 bases, with 4 bases remaining between them. From germline, CDR1 is SGHRS and CDR2 YFSETQ. This CDR3 reads CASSLTGNQPQHF. The CDR3 region has the DNA TGCGCCAGCAGCTTGACGGGCAATCAGCCCCAGCATTTT. The full variable domain, its missing parts supplied by reference TRBV5-1 and TRBJ1-5, is KAGVTQTPRYLIKTRGQQVTLSCSPISGHRSVSWYQQTPGQGLQFLFEYFSETQRNKGNFPGRFSGRQFSNSRSEMNVSTLELGDSALYLCASSLTGNQPQHFGDGTRLSIL.

This rearrangement joins TRBV2 to TRBJ2-1; TRBD2 aligns across 11 bases. The V gene end was trimmed by 7 bases and the J gene end by 4 bases; junction bases not matched to a gene: 9. This CDR3 contains 16 residues. Germline CDR1 is SNHLY and CDR2 is FYNNEI. The CDR3 bases are TGTGCCAGCAACCCCGGGACTAGCGGAATATACAATGAGCAGTTCTTC. Its translation is CASNPGTSGIYNEQFF.

The chain employs TRBV6-5 and TRBJ2-7; D gene ambiguous. The V gene's germline CDR1 is MNHEY and CDR2 SVGAGI. The CDR3 is 14 residues long. Between the trimmed V and J ends, which lost 6 bases and 3 bases, there was a span of 15 bases. The CDR3 coding sequence is TGTGCCAGCAGCAGGCTAGGACCCAGCTACGAGCAGTACTTC. Its protein product is CASSRLGPSYEQYF.

The rearrangement joins TRBV28 to TRBJ1-2, with TRBD1 identical over 8 bases. From germline, CDR1 is MDHEN and CDR2 SYDVKM. This CDR3 region has 13 residues. V shed 6 bases, J shed 7 bases, and the junction held 7 bases outside the gene matches. CDR3 in amino acids: CASRVTGGSGYTF. The CDR3 DNA reads TGTGCCAGCAGGGTTACAGGGGGAAGTGGCTACACCTTC.

The V gene is TRBV28, the J gene TRBJ2-5, with 9 bases aligning to TRBD2. Germline trimming cut 3 bases from V and 1 base from J; bases unmatched to any gene: 3. The CDR3 covers 15 residues. The germline V gene encodes CDR1 MDHEN and CDR2 SYDVKM. The DNA for the CDR3 is TGTGCCAGCAGTTTTAGCGGGAGTGCCCAAGAGACCCAGTACTTC. Translating it yields CASSFSGSAQETQYF.

This clone was recorded only once. The V and J genes are TRBV6-1 and TRBJ1-1; unclear D gene. V was pared by 6 bases and J by 1 base, with 12 bases between. The CDR3 has 14 amino acids. From germline, CDR1 is MNHNS and CDR2 SASEGT. The chain's CDR3 is CASRDGLSNTEAFF. The CDR3 region has the DNA TGTGCCAGCAGGGACGGGCTCTCGAACACTGAAGCTTTCTTT.

The rearrangement joins TRBV4-1 to TRBJ2-1, with 9 bases aligning to TRBD1. This CDR3 has 15 residues. Trimming took 4 bases from V and 7 from J; bases not matched to a gene: 8. Germline CDR1 and CDR2: MGHRA and YSYEKL. CDR3 region: CASSPKQGAGNEQFF. The DNA of the CDR3 is TGCGCCAGCAGCCCCAAACAGGGGGCAGGGAATGAGCAGTTCTTC.

This chain uses TRBV19 with TRBJ2-4, with D possibly being TRBD1 or TRBD2 (5 bases each). V lost 4 bases and J 0 bases, leaving 13 bases between the germline ends. CDR3 size: 16 residues. CDR1 and CDR2 from the germline V gene are LNHDA and SQIVND (reference sequence). In DNA form, the CDR3 reads TGTGCCAGTAGTAAAGGGACCGGCGGAGCCAAAAACATTCAGTACTTC. Amino acids: CASSKGTGGAKNIQYF.

This clone was picked up one time. The chain carries TRBV28 and TRBJ1-2; D is unclear. The ends were cut back, 5 bases at V and 1 base at J, with 14 bases in the middle. CDR3 size: 15 residues. From germline, CDR1 is MDHEN and CDR2 SYDVKM. CDR3 DNA sequence: TGTGCCAGCAGTCAAAATTATGGGAGTAACTATGGCTACACCTTC. This sequence encodes CASSQNYGSNYGYTF.

J is TRBJ2-1 and V is TRBV7-9; 8 bases agree with TRBD2. The CDR3 runs to 14 residues. The ends lost 1 base at V and 7 bases at J; junction bases unmatched: 3. CDR1 SEHNR and CDR2 FQNEAQ come from the germline V gene (reference sequence). The CDR3, as DNA: TGTGCCAGCAGCTTAGTGGGGACTAGTAATGAGCAGTTCTTC. This encodes CASSLVGTSNEQFF.

The chain combines TRBV7-9 with TRBJ2-3; the match to TRBD2 covers 9 bases. Trimming cost V 5 bases and J 5 bases; bases outside gene matches: 5. CDR1 SEHNR and CDR2 FQNEAQ come from the germline V gene (reference sequence). CDR3 length: 14 amino acids. The CDR3 DNA is TGTGCCAGCAGCCCCCTAGCGGGAAAAGATACGCAGTATTTT. Amino acids: CASSPLAGKDTQYF.

Here the CDR3 DNA reads TGCAGCGTTGACAGCGCGAACACCGGGGAGCTGTTTTTT. As protein: CSVDSANTGELFF. The rearrangement links TRBV29-1 to TRBJ2-2; no clear D. This CDR3 has 13 amino acids. Germline V CDR1 and CDR2: SQVTM, ANQGSEA. Trimming took 3 bases from V and 0 from J, leaving 5 bases between them.

The chain employs TRBV19 and TRBJ2-2, with D hard to call. Germline lookup yields CDR1 LNHDA and CDR2 SQIVND (reference sequence). The V and J ends lost 3 bases and 5 bases respectively, with 16 bases between them. This CDR3 is built from 16 residues. The CDR3 is CASSIRALGYTGELFF. The CDR3 DNA reads as TGTGCCAGTAGTATTAGGGCGTTGGGGTATACCGGGGAGCTGTTTTTT. The full variable domain, completed using reference TRBV19 and TRBJ2-2, is DGGITQSPKYLFRKEGQNVTLSCEQNLNHDAMYWYRQDPGQGLRLIYYSQIVNDFQKGDIAEGYSVSREKKESFPLTVTSAQKNPTAFYLCASSIRALGYTGELFFGEGSRLTVL.

V gene TRBV28 combines with J gene TRBJ2-7, with 8 positions matching TRBD1. Germline CDR1 is MDHEN and CDR2 is SYDVKM. CDR3 size: 14 residues. V gave up 6 bases and J gave up 5 bases; unmatched junction bases: 9. In DNA form, the CDR3 reads TGTGCCAGCAGGCAGACAGGGGACTTCCACGAGCAGTACTTC. Amino acids: CASRQTGDFHEQYF.

The J gene is TRBJ1-5, the V gene TRBV11-2; D is unclear. The germline V gene encodes CDR1 SGHAT and CDR2 FQNNGV. Trimming cost V 3 bases and J 3 bases, with 12 bases left between them. The CDR3 length is 15 residues. For the CDR3, the DNA is TGTGCCAGCAGCTTGGATGGGCTAAACAATCAGCCCCAGCATTTT. This encodes CASSLDGLNNQPQHF.

The V and J genes are TRBV4-1 and TRBJ2-1; D ambiguous. CDR3 length: 16 amino acids. The V gene lost 3 bases and the J gene lost 7 bases, with 19 bases spanning the gap. Germline lookup yields CDR1 MGHRA and CDR2 YSYEKL. The DNA of the CDR3 is TGCGCCAGCAGCCATCAGATGTCGCTGGGCCGGAATGAGCAGTTCTTC. Translation: CASSHQMSLGRNEQFF.

This clone was observed a handful of times. The CDR3 reads CSVEGVGAFF. The CDR3 DNA sequence: TGCAGCGTTGAAGGGGTCGGAGCTTTCTTT. This sequence joins TRBV29-1 and TRBJ1-1, with no clear D. Trimming shortened V by 1 base and J by 10 bases, and 7 bases separated the two germline ends. This CDR3 has 10 residues. CDR1 is SQVTM and CDR2 is ANQGSEA in the germline V gene. Full variable domain (outside the CDR3, taken from reference TRBV29-1 and TRBJ1-1): SAVISQKPSRDICQRGTSLTIQCQVDSQVTMMFWYRQQPGQSLTLIATANQGSEATYESGFVIDKFPISRPNLTFSTLTVSNMSPEDSSIYLCSVEGVGAFFGQGTRLTVV.

V is TRBV7-9 and J is TRBJ1-1; D gene uncertain. The ends were cut back, 5 bases at V and 1 base at J, with 8 bases in the middle. Germline V gene sequence: CDR1 SEHNR, CDR2 FQNEAQ (reference sequence). The CDR3 is 13 residues long. CDR3: CASSPPENTEAFF. The CDR3 DNA follows: TGTGCCAGCAGCCCCCCAGAGAACACTGAAGCTTTCTTT.

The chain couples TRBV6-5 to TRBJ2-1; TRBD2 matches at 8 bases. J gave up 9 bases and V 0 bases, and 10 bases lay outside the gene matches. This CDR3 is 16 amino acids long. CDR1 MNHEY and CDR2 SVGAGI come from the germline V gene. CDR3 sequence: CASSYSTGTSYGEQFF. CDR3 nucleotides: TGTGCCAGCAGTTACTCGACGGGGACTAGTTACGGTGAGCAGTTCTTC.

The chain recombines TRBV2 with TRBJ2-7, with D possibly matching TRBD1 (6 bases). The CDR3 is made up of 12 amino acids. V dropped 7 bases and J dropped 4 bases, with 11 bases sitting between them. The germline CDR1 and CDR2 sequences are SNHLY and FYNNEI. CDR3 in amino acids: CASIRGWYEQYF. CDR3 sequence (DNA): TGTGCCAGCATCAGGGGTTGGTACGAGCAGTACTTC.

This clone was seen only once. The rearrangement joins TRBV4-1 to TRBJ2-2, with 13 bases aligning to TRBD2. Germline CDR1 and CDR2: MGHRA and YSYEKL. V dropped 4 bases and J dropped 6; count of bases not matched to a gene: 14. CDR3 length: 19 amino acids. CDR3 DNA: TGCGCCAGCAGCCCCAACTCGGGACTAGCGGGACGGGTGGCCGGGGAGCTGTTTTTT. Translating it yields CASSPNSGLAGRVAGELFF.

The chain couples TRBV27 to TRBJ2-1; D is possibly TRBD1 (5 bases). The V end lost 5 bases, the J end lost 4 bases, and 12 bases lay between the germline ends. CDR1 and CDR2 (germline): MNHEY, SMNVEV (reference sequence). CDR3 length: 14 residues. CDR3 nucleotides: TGTGCCAGCAGTCCCACCGACAGTTACAATGAGCAGTTCTTC. Amino acid sequence: CASSPTDSYNEQFF.